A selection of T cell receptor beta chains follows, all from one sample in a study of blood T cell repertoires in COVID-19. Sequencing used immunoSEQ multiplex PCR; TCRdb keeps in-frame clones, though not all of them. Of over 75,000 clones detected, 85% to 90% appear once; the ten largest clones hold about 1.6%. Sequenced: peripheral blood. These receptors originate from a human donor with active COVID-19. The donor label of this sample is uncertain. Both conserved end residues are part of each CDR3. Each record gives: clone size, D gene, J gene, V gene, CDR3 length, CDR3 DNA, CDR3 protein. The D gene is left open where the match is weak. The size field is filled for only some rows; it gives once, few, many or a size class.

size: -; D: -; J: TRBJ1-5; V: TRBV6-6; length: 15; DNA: TGTGCCAGCAGTTATCTCCGAGCGGCCAATCAGCCCCAGCATTTT; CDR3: CASSYLRAANQPQHF
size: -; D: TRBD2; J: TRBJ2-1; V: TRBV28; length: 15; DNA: TGTGCCAGCAGTCCCCGGGGGGGTTTTATCGATGAGCAGTTCTTC; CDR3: CASSPRGGFIDEQFF
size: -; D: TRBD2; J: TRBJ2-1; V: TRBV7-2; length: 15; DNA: TGTGCCAGCAGCTTAAGCGGGGGGACCTACAATGAGCAGTTCTTC; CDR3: CASSLSGGTYNEQFF
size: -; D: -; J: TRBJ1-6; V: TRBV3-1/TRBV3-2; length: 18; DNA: TGTGCCAGCAGCCAATTATCTAGCGGTTTCTCCTATAATTCACCCCTCCACTTT; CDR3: CASSQLSSGFSYNSPLHF
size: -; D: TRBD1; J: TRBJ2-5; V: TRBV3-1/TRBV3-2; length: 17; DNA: TGTGCCAGCAGCCAAAAACCGGGACAGGGAAACCAAGAGACCCAGTACTTC; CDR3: CASSQKPGQGNQETQYF
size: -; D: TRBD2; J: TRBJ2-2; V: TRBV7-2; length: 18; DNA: TGTGCCAGCAGCCGTGGACTAGCGGGGGGGCCAAACACCGGGGAGCTGTTTTTT; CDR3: CASSRGLAGGPNTGELFF
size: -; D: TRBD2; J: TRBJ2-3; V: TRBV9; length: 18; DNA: TGTGCCAGCAGCGTGGCCCGTCTAACTAGCGGGGGCACAGATACGCAGTATTTT; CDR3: CASSVARLTSGGTDTQYF
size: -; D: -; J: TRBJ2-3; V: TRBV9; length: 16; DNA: TGTGCCAGCAGCCCACGCGTCGTGGTGAGCACAGATACGCAGTATTTT; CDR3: CASSPRVVVSTDTQYF
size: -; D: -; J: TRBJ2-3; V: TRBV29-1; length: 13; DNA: TGCAGCCACCACAGCGGCTACACAGATACGCAGTATTTT; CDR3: CSHHSGYTDTQYF
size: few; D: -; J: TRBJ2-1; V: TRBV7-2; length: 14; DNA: TGTGCCAGCACCCGGGACGGGGGAGGAAATGAGCAGTTCTTC; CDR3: CASTRDGGGNEQFF
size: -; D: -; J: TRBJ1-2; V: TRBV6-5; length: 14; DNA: TGTGCCAGCAGTTTGGACATCGTAAACTATGGCTACACCTTC; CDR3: CASSLDIVNYGYTF
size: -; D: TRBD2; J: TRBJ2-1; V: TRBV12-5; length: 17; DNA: TGTGCTAGTGGTTTTTCGGGAAGACTAGCGGGGAGGAATGAGCAGTTCTTC; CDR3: CASGFSGRLAGRNEQFF
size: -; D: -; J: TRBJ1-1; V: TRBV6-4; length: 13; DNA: TGTGCCAGCAGTGAAGTCACCGGTGGTGAAGCTTTCTTT; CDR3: CASSEVTGGEAFF
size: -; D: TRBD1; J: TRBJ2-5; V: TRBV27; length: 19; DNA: TGTGCCAGCAGTTTCAAGCGGAACAGTGGGACAGGGACCCAAGAGACCCAGTACTTC; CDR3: CASSFKRNSGTGTQETQYF
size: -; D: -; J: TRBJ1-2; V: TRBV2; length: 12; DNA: TGTGCCAGCGAGGAGGATAACTATGGCTACACCTTC; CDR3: CASEEDNYGYTF
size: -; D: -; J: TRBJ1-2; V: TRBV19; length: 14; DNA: TGTGCCAGTAGTGCCCCGACAGGCAACTATGGCTACACCTTC; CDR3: CASSAPTGNYGYTF
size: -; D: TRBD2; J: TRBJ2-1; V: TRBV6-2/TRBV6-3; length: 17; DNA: TGTGCCAGCAGTCCGAGAAACCTAGCGGGGGCGGAGAATGAGCAGTTCTTC; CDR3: CASSPRNLAGAENEQFF
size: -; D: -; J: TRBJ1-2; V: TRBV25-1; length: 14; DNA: TGTGCCAGCACCGCCCATGGGAGGGAATATGGCTACACCTTC; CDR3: CASTAHGREYGYTF
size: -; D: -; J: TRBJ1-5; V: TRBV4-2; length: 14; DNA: TGTGCCAGCAGCCAAGATGAGGGTAGTCAGCCCCAGCATTTT; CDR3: CASSQDEGSQPQHF
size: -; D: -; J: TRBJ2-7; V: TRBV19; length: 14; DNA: TGTGCCAGTAGTCGACAGGTCGGCTCCTACGAGCAGTACTTC; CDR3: CASSRQVGSYEQYF
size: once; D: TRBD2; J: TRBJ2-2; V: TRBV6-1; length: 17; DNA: TGTGCCAGCAGTGGCGGGACTAGCGGGGGGGAATCCGGGGAGCTGTTTTTT; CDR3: CASSGGTSGGESGELFF
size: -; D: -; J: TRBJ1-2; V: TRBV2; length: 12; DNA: TGTGCCAGCAGTGAAGCGGGGAGCGGCTACACCTTC; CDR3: CASSEAGSGYTF
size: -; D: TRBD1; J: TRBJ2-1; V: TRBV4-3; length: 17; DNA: TGCGCCAGCAGCCAAGATGCCCTGGACAGGGCGAGGAATGAGCAGTTCTTC; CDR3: CASSQDALDRARNEQFF
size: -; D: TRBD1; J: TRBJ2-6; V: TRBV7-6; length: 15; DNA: TGTGCCAGCAGCTTGACAGGGTCTGGGGCCAACGTCCTGACTTTC; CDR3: CASSLTGSGANVLTF
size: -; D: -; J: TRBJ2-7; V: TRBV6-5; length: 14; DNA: TGTGCCAGCAGTCGTGCAGGGACTTCCTACGAGCAGTACTTC; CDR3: CASSRAGTSYEQYF
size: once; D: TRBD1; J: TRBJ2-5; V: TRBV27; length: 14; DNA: TGTGCCAGCAGAAAAACAGGGGGTCAAGAGACCCAGTACTTC; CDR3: CASRKTGGQETQYF
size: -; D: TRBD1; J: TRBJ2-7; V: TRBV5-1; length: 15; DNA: TGCGCCAGCAGCTTGTCCCAGGGGGCCACCTACGAGCAGTACTTC; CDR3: CASSLSQGATYEQYF
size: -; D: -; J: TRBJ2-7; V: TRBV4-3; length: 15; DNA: TGCGCCAGCAGCCAAGATGCCAGGAACATGTACGAGCAGTACTTC; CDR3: CASSQDARNMYEQYF
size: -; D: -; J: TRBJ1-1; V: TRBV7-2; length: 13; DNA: TGTGCCAGCAGCTCCTACAGGTACACTGAAGCTTTCTTT; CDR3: CASSSYRYTEAFF
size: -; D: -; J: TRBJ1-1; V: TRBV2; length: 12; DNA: TGTGCCAGCAGTATCTTCAACACTGAAGCTTTCTTT; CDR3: CASSIFNTEAFF
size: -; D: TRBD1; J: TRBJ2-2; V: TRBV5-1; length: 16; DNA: TGCGCCAGCAGCTTGGTTGGGACAGTGCCCACCGGGGAGCTGTTTTTT; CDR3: CASSLVGTVPTGELFF
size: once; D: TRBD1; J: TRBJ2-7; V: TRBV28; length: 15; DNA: TGTGCCAGCATGGGGCAGGGACAGAGAGTCTACGAGCAGTACTTC; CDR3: CASMGQGQRVYEQYF